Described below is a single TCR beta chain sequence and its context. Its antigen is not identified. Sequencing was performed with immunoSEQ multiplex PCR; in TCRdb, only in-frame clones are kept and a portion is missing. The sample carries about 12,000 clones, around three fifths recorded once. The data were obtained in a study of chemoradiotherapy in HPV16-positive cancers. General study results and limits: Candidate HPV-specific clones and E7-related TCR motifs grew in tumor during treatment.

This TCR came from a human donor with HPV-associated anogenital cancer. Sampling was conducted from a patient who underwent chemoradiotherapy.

The CDR3 spells CASSVGSENQPQHF. The CDR3 region has the DNA TGTGCCAGCAGCGTAGGGTCAGAAAATCAGCCCCAGCATTTT. The chain carries TRBV9 and TRBJ1-5; no clear D gene. Trimming left V 0 bases short and J 4 bases short, with 8 bases between. CDR3 length equals 14 residues. CDR1 SGDLS and CDR2 YYNGEE come from the germline V gene.